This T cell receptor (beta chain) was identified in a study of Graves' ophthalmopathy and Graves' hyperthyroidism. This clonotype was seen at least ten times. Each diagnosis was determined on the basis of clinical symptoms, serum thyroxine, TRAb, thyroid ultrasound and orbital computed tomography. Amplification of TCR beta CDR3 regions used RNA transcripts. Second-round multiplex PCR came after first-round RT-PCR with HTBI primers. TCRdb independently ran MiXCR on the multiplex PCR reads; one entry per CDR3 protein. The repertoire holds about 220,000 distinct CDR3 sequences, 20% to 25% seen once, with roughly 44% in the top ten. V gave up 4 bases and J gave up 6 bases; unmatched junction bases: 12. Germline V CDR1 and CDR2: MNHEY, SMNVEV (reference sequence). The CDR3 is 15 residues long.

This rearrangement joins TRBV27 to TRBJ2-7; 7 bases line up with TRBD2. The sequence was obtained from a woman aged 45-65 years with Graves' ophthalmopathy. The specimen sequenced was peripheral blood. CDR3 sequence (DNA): TGTGCCAGCAGTTACAGACTAGCCCGTAACTCCGAGCAGTACTTC. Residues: CASSYRLARNSEQYF.